The present entry profiles one TCR beta chain with its context. Its antigen is not identified. The authors prepared the TCRbeta library with unique molecular identifiers. Using its own MiXCR run on the PCR reads, TCRdb lists one record per CDR3 protein. This table holds 700,000 to 850,000 distinct CDR3 sequences, approximately 15% found once. This record belongs to a study of T-cell reconstitution after alpha-beta-depleted transplantation in children. The CDR3 length is 15 residues. General study points: From surviving recipient T cells and thymic progenitors came the high day-60 TCRbeta diversity observed in some patients. From newly produced T cells came most of the T-cell counts and diversity one year after transplant. Expanded clones from the graft, numbering several hundred, reportedly supplied alpha-beta T cells about two months after transplant.

This TCR was recovered from a male patient between 5 and 17 years old who had a stem cell transplant for acute lymphoblastic leukemia, so the T cells may come from the graft donor. V is TRBV21-1 and J is TRBJ2-5; no DNA check was done on the table's D call, TRBD1. TRBV21-1 is a listed pseudogene. The sample consisted of PBMCs, mostly from graft donor cells, taken 360 days after TCRalphabeta/CD19-depleted stem cell transplant. As DNA, the CDR3 is TGTGCCAGCAGCAAAGAGGACAGGACTCAAGAGACCCAGTACTTC. It encodes CASSKEDRTQETQYF.